The rows below give T cell receptor beta chains drawn from one sample of a study of blood T cell repertoires in COVID-19. Generated by immunoSEQ multiplex PCR, the TCRdb table keeps only in-frame clones and is missing some. Of about 230,000 clones detected, approximately 88% appear once; the ten largest clones hold around 30%. The specimen was peripheral blood. These receptors all come from a man in his forties with acute or convalescent COVID-19. CDR3s include the opening cysteine and the closing phenylalanine or tryptophan.

v_gene: TRBV6-5
len: 15
CDR3aa: CASSSGPGQNYGYTF

v_gene: TRBV4-1
len: 16
CDR3aa: CASSQGQGEGTGELFF

v_gene: TRBV7-9
len: 14
CDR3aa: CASSLSGTNYGYTF

v_gene: TRBV27
len: 13
CDR3aa: CASSLSGIDTQYF

v_gene: TRBV9
len: 17
CDR3aa: CASSVTGTGALNYGYTF

v_gene: TRBV9
len: 15
CDR3aa: CASSVGLQPTGELFF

v_gene: TRBV29-1
len: 15
CDR3aa: CSVDGLAGLTDTQYF

v_gene: TRBV11-2
len: 12
CDR3aa: CASWGGASGYTF

v_gene: TRBV11-2
len: 14
CDR3aa: CASSLAGLTDTQYF

v_gene: TRBV19
len: 16
CDR3aa: CASSISPRQQNTEAFF

v_gene: TRBV7-2
len: 15
CDR3aa: CASSPRTGSGNTIYF

v_gene: TRBV28
len: 17
CDR3aa: CASTNLRLVKNTGELFF

v_gene: TRBV3-1/TRBV3-2
len: 15
CDR3aa: CASSPFSESSYGYTF

v_gene: TRBV5-1
len: 23
CDR3aa: CASSLLREPNPGLAETRGGEQFF

v_gene: TRBV9
len: 14
CDR3aa: CASSVGPGTDTQYF

v_gene: TRBV19
len: 14
CDR3aa: CASTSGRTYNEQFF

v_gene: TRBV3-1/TRBV3-2
len: 18
CDR3aa: CASSQSKARGDSYNEQFF

v_gene: TRBV9
len: 14
CDR3aa: CASSVPPSGTAQYF

v_gene: TRBV5-1
len: 13
CDR3aa: CASSTNRGPEAFF

v_gene: TRBV6-5
len: 16
CDR3aa: CASSYEDRGMNTEAFF

v_gene: TRBV5-1
len: 17
CDR3aa: CASSTGRGPLYNSPLHF

v_gene: TRBV5-6
len: 14
CDR3aa: CASSFSQGVGGYTF

v_gene: TRBV18
len: 15
CDR3aa: CASSPPVARGYEQYF

v_gene: TRBV19
len: 14
CDR3aa: CASSSRASNEKLFF

v_gene: TRBV30
len: 13
CDR3aa: CAWSSRQGNGYTF

v_gene: TRBV18
len: 15
CDR3aa: CASSPLRVGTDTQYF

v_gene: TRBV7-9
len: 16
CDR3aa: CASSLQLPRDNSPLHF

v_gene: TRBV5-1
len: 16
CDR3aa: CASSWGGAGAIGEQFF

v_gene: TRBV18
len: 17
CDR3aa: CASSPGTGGSSGNTIYF

v_gene: TRBV5-1
len: 15
CDR3aa: CASSAAVAGQETQYF

v_gene: TRBV6-5
len: 12
CDR3aa: CASSRTGDGYTF

v_gene: TRBV2
len: 15
CDR3aa: CASSELGQAPYGYTF

v_gene: TRBV6-5
len: 15
CDR3aa: CASSSGQVKDYEQYF

v_gene: TRBV15
len: 15
CDR3aa: CATSKSGRGADTQYF

v_gene: TRBV7-2
len: 15
CDR3aa: CASGPGGRASDTQYF

v_gene: TRBV3-1/TRBV3-2
len: 12
CDR3aa: CASSGANYGYTF

v_gene: TRBV5-1
len: 13
CDR3aa: CASSFHQGYEQYF

v_gene: TRBV12-3/TRBV12-4
len: 13
CDR3aa: CASSPRTDFGYTF

v_gene: TRBV7-9
len: 15
CDR3aa: CASSLRASGYNEQFF

v_gene: TRBV5-4
len: 13
CDR3aa: CASSTNAVDTQYF

v_gene: TRBV5-1
len: 15
CDR3aa: CASSLVGSEHTEAFF

v_gene: TRBV18
len: 14
CDR3aa: CASSPSTANTEAFF

v_gene: TRBV4-2
len: 15
CDR3aa: CASLPRAGSTDTQYF